This T cell receptor (beta chain) was recovered during a study of T cell responses to AZD1222 COVID-19 vaccine (dated by TCRdb to the early 2020s). Some background on the complete study: TCR sequencing covered over 230 trial participants: approximately 200 given two doses of AZD1222 and approximately 25 given two doses of MenACWY control vaccine. Trial participants were enrolled by age into subgroups of 18-55, 56-69 and 70-plus years, and around 150, 28 and 57 TCR-sequenced participants, respectively, were included in these subgroups.

Interpreted using the paper, the time point label stands for: about 28 days (+/-7) after the second vaccine dose. AZD1222 recipients whose second dose came at about 4 weeks and those whose second dose came at about 12 weeks were combined into one group, since spike-specific TCR depth and breadth did not differ between the two schedules. Samples from vaccinated people were obtained from the UK trials COV001 and COV002, which included a single-blind randomized controlled phase 2/3 trial of AZD1222 (ChAdOx1 nCoV-19) in healthy adults. For TCRbeta chain sequencing, PBMC samples from trial participants were taken at day 0 and at day 28 after the second dose. A distance of 6 bases separates the germline ends of V and J, which lose 4 bases and 0 bases respectively. The CDR3 measures 13 amino acids from cysteine to phenylalanine. Only the CDR3 portion is preserved as DNA: 39 bases, with reading frame beginning at the first base. Per the germline V gene (reference sequence), MNHNY is the CDR1 and SVGAGI is the CDR2.

The CDR3 regions of human TCRbeta chains were analyzed by immunosequencing. Concerning the study's data processing: Repertoire TCRs were checked for matches against a reference library of SARS-CoV-2-specific TCRs that had been generated using the MIRA antigen-specificity platform. Breadth was defined as the fraction of unique TCRs that were SARS-CoV-2-associated, and depth was defined as the fraction of total T cells that were SARS-CoV-2-associated. Using the MIRA data, every spike-specific TCR was mapped to the spike region that the TCR reacted to and assigned to either a CD4 or a CD8 class. Log10-transformed breadth and depth values were compared by one-way ANOVA with Sidak's multiple comparisons tests. In TCRdb, the immuneACCESS table is reduced to in-frame sequences with V and J assigned. These tables do not hold every clone; where another copy was compared, an unresolved V gene accounts for under half, and the others remain unexplained. V, J and clone size were drawn from that table, and D and trimming were deduced from the DNA. Within this sample are 65,000 to 95,000 clones, with 80% to 90% of them counted one time only. The biggest ten clones account for about 10% of the sample.

About this clone itself: Its antigen is currently not known. Base qualities are not recorded, but no much larger clone differs from it by a single base.

The study at large found these results: The 56-69-year group was small, and its depth increase did not reach significance, likely because of low power. Conclusions about previously exposed vaccinees are limited because only six or seven AZD1222 recipients were SARS-CoV-2 seropositive at baseline. After two AZD1222 doses, spike-specific TCR breadth and depth were significantly higher than at day 0 and than in MenACWY recipients. Participants were mostly white British and included more females than males, and it was suggested by the authors that clonal diversity may have been underestimated. The vaccine-associated CD4 TCRs covered the entire spike protein, and the dominant responses fell in regions 160-218 and 743-854. No day 14 peak-response samples were available, so repertoires were characterized only after the peak T cell response. Epitopes outside the regions mutated in the B.1.351 and B.1.1.7 variants were reportedly recognized by nearly half of the unique spike-specific TCRs.

The rearranged segments are TRBV6-6 and TRBJ2-5; no D gene is confidently identified. The sequence was obtained from an adult who received the AZD1222 COVID-19 vaccine. This specimen was peripheral blood, taken 28 days after the second AZD1222 dose. The DNA reads TGTGCCAGCAGTTGGGCCTACCAAGAGACCCAGTACTTC. This codes for CASSWAYQETQYF.